Presented here are 12 T cell receptor beta chains from one specimen sequenced in a study of cytomegalovirus exposure and HLA in healthy donors. PCR amplification relied on 60 Vbeta primers (plus 13 Jbeta primers). Here immunoSEQ multiplex PCR was the method, and the copy in TCRdb shows in-frame clones only, minus some. The sample yields roughly 97,000 clones, around 80% seen once. The sequenced sample was PBMCs. These receptors were obtained from a middle-aged woman in good health and CMV-seronegative.

The gene calls are TRBV7-2 and TRBJ1-5; unclear D gene. V dropped 1 base and J dropped 11 bases, with 9 bases sitting between them. The V gene's germline CDR1 is SGHTA and CDR2 FQGNSA. There are 12 residues in the CDR3. The CDR3 region has the DNA TGTGCCAGCAGCTTAGAAGGCAGGACCCAGCATTTT. Translated: CASSLEGRTQHF. The variable domain in full, completed from reference TRBV7-2 and TRBJ1-5, reads GAGVSQSPSNKVTEKGKDVELRCDPISGHTALYWYRQSLGQGLEFLIYFQGNSAPDKSGLPSDRFSAERTGGSVSTLTIQRTQQEDSAVYLCASSLEGRTQHFGDGTRLSIL.

This clone appeared once. The chain links TRBV6-5 to TRBJ2-7; D is perhaps TRBD2 (6 bases). The CDR3 has 14 residues. The germline CDR1 and CDR2 sequences are MNHEY and SVGAGI. V was pared by 5 bases and J by 2 bases, with 13 bases between. The CDR3 DNA reads TGTGCCAGCAGTCGACTAGTACCCCCCTACGAGCAGTACTTC. Translation: CASSRLVPPYEQYF.

The genes are TRBV4-1 and TRBJ2-2; no clear D. The germline V gene encodes CDR1 MGHRA and CDR2 YSYEKL. The CDR3 is made up of 12 amino acids. V gave up 4 bases and J gave up 5 bases, with 5 bases separating them. The CDR3 DNA reads as TGCGCCAGCAGCCTCCTAACCGGGGAGCTGTTTTTT. Amino acid sequence: CASSLLTGELFF.

The chain couples TRBV7-6 to TRBJ2-7, with TRBD2 matching 10 bases. CDR1 is SGHVS, CDR2 FNYEAQ, per germline. The ends lost 5 bases at V and 3 bases at J; junction bases unmatched: 4. CDR3 length: 14 residues. CDR3 sequence reads: CASSPRTSGYEQYF. The CDR3 nucleotides are TGTGCCAGCAGCCCTCGGACTAGCGGCTACGAGCAGTACTTC.

This chain connects TRBV15 to TRBJ2-5; D may be TRBD1 (5 bases). Germline V gives CDR1 LNHNV, CDR2 YYDKDF (reference sequence). The CDR3 length is 16 residues. The germline V and J ends were trimmed by 6 bases and 1 base, with 18 bases remaining between them. CDR3 protein: CATRLGLQAIQETQYF. The CDR3 DNA follows: TGTGCCACCAGGCTGGGCCTACAGGCAATCCAAGAGACCCAGTACTTC.

This clone was seen only once. This chain links TRBV28 with TRBJ2-7, with D perhaps TRBD1 (5 bases). The CDR3 is 13 amino acids. V was clipped by 4 bases and J by 4 bases, with 11 bases between them. Germline CDR1 and CDR2: MDHEN and SYDVKM. CDR3 loop: CASSSTDQYEQYF. The CDR3 DNA is TGTGCCAGCAGTTCGACAGACCAATACGAGCAGTACTTC.

The V call is TRBV19, the J call TRBJ2-1, with 9 bases lining up with TRBD1. The V gene end was trimmed by 5 bases and the J gene end by 15 bases; junction bases not matched to a gene: 8. The CDR3 loop spans 12 amino acids. The germline V gene has CDR1 LNHDA and CDR2 SQIVND (reference sequence). The CDR3 nucleotides are TGTGCCAGTAGTCCCTTACAGGGGGCTCTGTTCTTC. This encodes CASSPLQGALFF. Variable domain in full (rest from reference TRBV19 and TRBJ2-1): DGGITQSPKYLFRKEGQNVTLSCEQNLNHDAMYWYRQDPGQGLRLIYYSQIVNDFQKGDIAEGYSVSREKKESFPLTVTSAQKNPTAFYLCASSPLQGALFFGPGTRLTVL.

The gene calls are TRBV7-2 and TRBJ2-5; D remains unclear. CDR1 SGHTA and CDR2 FQGNSA come from the germline V gene. The CDR3 runs 13 residues. V dropped 5 bases and J dropped 1 base, with 8 bases sitting between them. The CDR3 DNA follows: TGTGCCAGCAGCCCTAAAACCCAAGAGACCCAGTACTTC. Translated, it gives CASSPKTQETQYF.

This clone was observed once. The gene calls are TRBV7-2 and TRBJ2-2; TRBD2 might be the D (5 bases). The CDR3 length is 14 residues. Trimming pared 9 bases from V and 1 base from J, leaving 12 bases between. Germline lookup yields CDR1 SGHTA and CDR2 FQGNSA. CDR3: CASIGLMNTGELFF. As DNA, the CDR3 is TGTGCCAGTATCGGACTGATGAACACCGGGGAGCTGTTTTTT.

This chain joins TRBV4-2 and TRBJ1-1, with a weak D call TRBD1 (5 bases). With 5 bases removed from V and 1 base from J, the gap between germline ends came to 11 bases. The length of the CDR3 is 14 residues. The V gene's germline CDR1 is LGHNA and CDR2 YNFKEQ. The CDR3 here is CASSTRQRNTEAFF. The CDR3 DNA reads as TGTGCCAGCAGCACCCGACAGAGGAACACTGAAGCTTTCTTT.

The chain links TRBV7-3 to TRBJ1-5; D not certain. Per the germline V gene, CDR1 is SGHTA and CDR2 is FQGTGA. Trimming removed 2 bases from V and 8 bases from J, with 10 bases in between. The CDR3 length is 13 residues. In DNA, the CDR3 is TGTGCCAGCAGCTTAGACGGGTGGGAGCCCCAGCATTTT. Amino acids: CASSLDGWEPQHF.

The CDR3 region is CASSHGYEQYF. The CDR3, as DNA: TGCGCCAGCAGCCACGGTTACGAGCAGTACTTC. This chain connects TRBV4-1 to TRBJ2-7; D gene ambiguous. Per germline, CDR1 MGHRA and CDR2 YSYEKL. The CDR3 extends over 11 amino acids. The ends were cut back, 3 bases at V and 4 bases at J, with 4 bases in the middle.